A selection of T cell receptor beta chains follows, all from one sample in a study of HIV-infected patients and healthy controls. TCRdb processed the 5' RACE reads anew with MiXCR; each CDR3 protein has one entry. The sample lists over 15,000 distinct CDR3 sequences; around 10% were seen once. Sequenced input: blood. The receptors derive from an adult in good health. CDR3s include the opening cysteine and the closing phenylalanine or tryptophan. D genes are given only for firm matches. Only part of the rows carry a size: once, few, many, or a class if the clone is expanded.

CDR3aa: CASSLVGVKAEQFF
CDR3nt: TGTGCCAGCAGCTTGGTGGGAGTGAAGGCTGAGCAGTTCTTC
d_gene: NA
abundance: medium-sized
j_gene: TRBJ2-1
v_gene: TRBV5-6

CDR3aa: CASSRGLAGGTDTQYF
CDR3nt: TGTGCCAGCAGCCGTGGACTAGCGGGAGGCACAGATACGCAGTATTTT
d_gene: TRBD2
abundance: medium-sized
j_gene: TRBJ2-3
v_gene: TRBV6-6

CDR3aa: CASSRQRAATDTQYF
CDR3nt: TGTGCCAGCAGCAGACAGCGCGCAGCCACAGATACGCAGTATTTT
d_gene: NA
abundance: NA
j_gene: TRBJ2-3
v_gene: TRBV7-2

CDR3aa: CASSTDSTDTQYF
CDR3nt: TGTGCCAGCAGCACCGACAGCACAGATACGCAGTATTTT
d_gene: NA
abundance: many
j_gene: TRBJ2-3
v_gene: TRBV11-2

CDR3aa: CASSKRTSGYRTDTQYF
CDR3nt: TGTGCCAGCAGCAAGCGGACTAGCGGGTACCGCACAGATACGCAGTATTTT
d_gene: TRBD2
abundance: many
j_gene: TRBJ2-3
v_gene: TRBV7-2

CDR3aa: CSGVETRNEKLFF
CDR3nt: TGCAGTGGGGTAGAGACCCGTAATGAAAAACTGTTTTTT
d_gene: NA
abundance: many
j_gene: TRBJ1-4
v_gene: TRBV20-1

CDR3aa: CASSQEGPSTDTQYF
CDR3nt: TGTGCCAGCAGCCAAGAGGGTCCTAGCACAGATACGCAGTATTTT
d_gene: NA
abundance: NA
j_gene: TRBJ2-3
v_gene: TRBV4-2

CDR3aa: CASSGAGGGTDTQYF
CDR3nt: TGTGCCAGCAGTGGAGCGGGAGGTGGCACAGATACGCAGTATTTT
d_gene: TRBD2
abundance: large
j_gene: TRBJ2-3
v_gene: TRBV4-2

CDR3aa: CASSESGGQYQPQHF
CDR3nt: TGTGCCAGCAGTGAGTCAGGCGGTCAGTATCAGCCCCAGCATTTT
d_gene: NA
abundance: few
j_gene: TRBJ1-5
v_gene: TRBV6-1

CDR3aa: CASSQGVVENYEQYF
CDR3nt: TGCGCCAGCAGCCAAGGTGTGGTGGAGAACTACGAGCAGTACTTC
d_gene: NA
abundance: medium-sized
j_gene: TRBJ2-7
v_gene: TRBV4-1

CDR3aa: CSASPAGGSDNEQFF
CDR3nt: TGCAGTGCTAGTCCAGCGGGAGGGTCGGACAATGAGCAGTTCTTC
d_gene: TRBD2
abundance: medium-sized
j_gene: TRBJ2-1
v_gene: TRBV20-1

CDR3aa: CASSLVRGRPYNEQFF
CDR3nt: TGTGCCAGCAGCTTAGTTCGGGGTCGCCCCTACAATGAGCAGTTCTTC
d_gene: NA
abundance: few
j_gene: TRBJ2-1
v_gene: TRBV7-2

CDR3aa: CASSLEGAGTSGSKRYNEQFF
CDR3nt: TGTGCCAGCAGCTTAGAGGGGGCCGGGACTAGCGGGAGTAAAAGGTACAATGAGCAGTTCTTC
d_gene: TRBD2
abundance: many
j_gene: TRBJ2-1
v_gene: TRBV7-9

CDR3aa: CASSRDRGETGELFF
CDR3nt: TGTGCCAGCAGTAGGGACAGGGGAGAAACCGGGGAGCTGTTTTTT
d_gene: TRBD1
abundance: medium-sized
j_gene: TRBJ2-2
v_gene: TRBV6-5

CDR3aa: CASSLVGSPQEEQFF
CDR3nt: TGTGCCAGCAGCTTAGTAGGGTCCCCACAGGAAGAGCAGTTCTTC
d_gene: NA
abundance: many
j_gene: TRBJ2-1
v_gene: TRBV7-9

CDR3aa: CASSKDSYGDTQYF
CDR3nt: TGTGCCAGCAGTAAGGACAGCTATGGAGATACGCAGTATTTT
d_gene: NA
abundance: many
j_gene: TRBJ2-3
v_gene: TRBV28

CDR3aa: CASSFPSTTYEQYF
CDR3nt: TGTGCCAGCAGTTTCCCTAGTACCACCTACGAGCAGTACTTC
d_gene: NA
abundance: few
j_gene: TRBJ2-7
v_gene: TRBV28

CDR3aa: CSARTSGRTDTQYF
CDR3nt: TGCAGTGCTAGAACTAGCGGGAGAACAGATACGCAGTATTTT
d_gene: TRBD2
abundance: many
j_gene: TRBJ2-3
v_gene: TRBV20-1